The clone carrying this T cell receptor beta chain appeared many times. This sample stems from a study of T-cell reconstitution after alpha-beta-depleted transplantation in children. The CDR3 runs to 15 residues. Germline V gene data show CDR1 as SGHRS and CDR2 as YFSETQ. V was clipped by 4 bases and J by 7 bases, with 18 bases between them. The library targeted TCRbeta and was prepared with unique molecular identifiers. A single record per CDR3 protein comes from TCRdb applying MiXCR to the PCR reads. The repertoire holds over 70,000 distinct CDR3 sequences, with about 8% as singletons. Sample: PBMCs from the stem cell graft donor, taken from the stem cell graft. The clonotype originates from a human donor who donated a stem cell graft to a child with congenital amegakaryocytic thrombocytopenia. This rearrangement joins TRBV5-1 to TRBJ2-1; TRBD2 might be the D (6 bases). In DNA, the CDR3 is TGCGCCAGCAGCCTCGAGCGGGCTGGGGGTAATGAGCAGTTCTTC. Amino acids: CASSLERAGGNEQFF.